These 18 T cell receptor beta chains were sequenced from one sample in a study of long-term antiretroviral therapy in people with HIV. Sequencing used immunoSEQ v3.0 at survey level. Libraries were prepared by immunoSEQ multiplex PCR; TCRdb keeps only in-frame clonotypes and omits some of them. Among about 28,000 clones listed, roughly 94% were seen once. Here the sequenced sample was unsorted PBMCs, taken 5.3 years after starting antiretroviral therapy. The source of these receptors is a man over 45 with HIV.

The rearrangement links TRBV5-4 to TRBJ2-7; the D gene could be TRBD1 or TRBD2 (5 bases each). The V and J ends lost 4 bases and 1 base respectively, with 12 bases between them. CDR1 is SGHNT and CDR2 is YYREEE in the germline V gene (reference sequence). This CDR3 region has 14 residues. The CDR3 region has the DNA TGTGCCAGCAGCACCGGGGCAGAATCCTACGAGCAGTACTTC. Protein: CASSTGAESYEQYF.

For the CDR3, the DNA is TGTGCCAGCAGAACCGCGCTAGCGGGGACTTACGAGCAGTACTTC. It codes for CASRTALAGTYEQYF. The chain recombines TRBV6-6 with TRBJ2-7, with 9 nucleotides matching TRBD2. The CDR3 extends over 15 amino acids. With V trimmed by 6 bases and J by 4 bases, 10 bases remained unmatched. Germline V CDR1 and CDR2: MNHNY, SVGAGI (reference sequence).

This chain connects TRBV30 to TRBJ2-7, with 7 bases identical to TRBD2. Germline CDR1 and CDR2: GTSNPN and SVGIG (reference sequence). V lost 0 bases and J lost 4; bases outside the gene matches: 3. The CDR3 consists of 13 residues. The CDR3 spells CAWSVGRDYEQYF. The CDR3 DNA is TGTGCCTGGAGTGTGGGGAGGGATTACGAGCAGTACTTC.

V usage is TRBV10-3 and J usage is TRBJ1-4, with D possibly matching TRBD1 (6 bases). Germline V gives CDR1 ENHRY, CDR2 SYGVKD. The length of the CDR3 is 15 residues. V was pared by 0 bases and J by 8 bases, with 13 bases between. DNA for the CDR3: TGTGCCATCAGTGAGTCAGGGACAAAGAGCGAAAAACTGTTTTTT. Its protein product is CAISESGTKSEKLFF.

The V call is TRBV2, the J call TRBJ1-3; tentatively, D is TRBD1 (5 bases). Germline V gives CDR1 SNHLY, CDR2 FYNNEI. Trimming took 5 bases from V and 0 from J, leaving 11 bases between them. The CDR3 has 15 amino acids. CDR3: CASSSGRISGNTIYF. CDR3 DNA sequence: TGTGCCAGCAGTTCGGGACGCATCTCTGGAAACACCATATATTTT.

The chain joins TRBV13 to TRBJ1-1; D gene unclear. V was shortened by 2 bases and J by 0 bases, with 10 bases between the two germline ends. Germline CDR1 is PRHDT and CDR2 is FYEKMQ (reference sequence). The CDR3 runs 15 residues. The CDR3 sequence is CASSLLHPLNTEAFF. The CDR3 bases are TGTGCCAGCAGCTTACTACACCCTTTGAACACTGAAGCTTTCTTT. The full variable domain, rest sourced from reference TRBV13 and TRBJ1-1, is AAGVIQSPRHLIKEKRETATLKCYPIPRHDTVYWYQQGPGQDPQFLISFYEKMQSDKGSIPDRFSAQQFSDYHSELNMSSLELGDSALYFCASSLLHPLNTEAFFGQGTRLTVV.

This chain uses TRBV5-1 with TRBJ1-4; 7 bases match TRBD1. The CDR3 is 14 residues long. Germline loops: CDR1 SGHRS, CDR2 YFSETQ. Trimming cost V 8 bases and J 3 bases; bases outside gene matches: 7. The CDR3: CASRLQGANEKLFF. DNA of the CDR3: TGCGCCAGTCGTCTTCAGGGGGCTAATGAAAAACTGTTTTTT.

The V call is TRBV4-3, the J call TRBJ2-7, with 8 bases matching TRBD1. The CDR3 is 15 amino acids. V trimming: 0 bases; J trimming: 4 bases; junction bases outside the gene matches: 5. CDR1 and CDR2 (germline): LGHNA, YSLEER. The DNA for the CDR3 is TGCGCCAGCAGCCAAGAGGGCAGGGGGCGGTACGAGCAGTACTTC. As protein: CASSQEGRGRYEQYF.

The V call is TRBV2, the J call TRBJ1-5; 8 bases agree with TRBD1. In germline, CDR1 is SNHLY, CDR2 FYNNEI. This CDR3 contains 17 residues. Germline trimming cut 8 bases from V and 2 bases from J; bases unmatched to any gene: 14. The CDR3 coding sequence is TGTGCCAGCGGATGGACAGGGTCCATCCAAGGCAATCAGCCCCAGCATTTT. Protein product: CASGWTGSIQGNQPQHF.

This chain uses TRBV9 with TRBJ1-5; 7 bases fit TRBD1. V trimming: 4 bases; J trimming: 6 bases; junction bases outside the gene matches: 7. Germline V gene lookup returns CDR1 SGDLS and CDR2 YYNGEE. The CDR3 consists of 14 residues. The CDR3 loop is CASSFRDSRQPQHF. In DNA form, the CDR3 reads TGTGCCAGCAGCTTCCGGGACAGCCGTCAGCCCCAGCATTTT.

This chain connects TRBV19 to TRBJ1-5; D is ambiguous. Germline V CDR1 and CDR2: LNHDA, SQIVND (reference sequence). This CDR3 comprises 15 residues. Trimming left V 8 bases short and J 0 bases short, with 14 bases between. The CDR3 region is CASLSTEHSNQPQHF. DNA for the CDR3: TGTGCCAGTCTATCAACAGAGCATAGCAATCAGCCCCAGCATTTT.

The chain combines TRBV29-1 with TRBJ2-5, with D perhaps TRBD1 or TRBD2 (5 bases each). The CDR3 contains 12 residues. Germline CDR1 reads SQVTM; CDR2 reads ANQGSEA. V was cut by 4 bases and J by 5 bases, with 11 bases left in between. CDR3 loop: CSVGVGTETQYF. The CDR3, as DNA: TGCAGCGTTGGAGTGGGGACGGAGACCCAGTACTTC.

The chain is built from TRBV27 and TRBJ1-1; weak D call: TRBD1 (5 bases). Trimming stripped 5 bases from V and 5 bases from J, with 21 bases between. The germline CDR1 and CDR2 sequences are MNHEY and SMNVEV (reference sequence). The CDR3 length is 16 residues. DNA of the CDR3: TGTGCCAGCAGTCCCCGGTGGGGGAAATTAGCGACTGAAGCTTTCTTT. Its translation is CASSPRWGKLATEAFF.

The J gene is TRBJ2-5, the V gene TRBV7-9, with D unresolved. The CDR3 length is 16 residues. The V and J ends lost 5 bases and 2 bases respectively, with 18 bases between them. CDR1 SEHNR and CDR2 FQNEAQ come from the germline V gene (reference sequence). This chain's CDR3 is CASSPPTPAEQETQYF. The CDR3 DNA follows: TGTGCCAGCAGCCCACCGACTCCCGCCGAACAAGAGACCCAGTACTTC.

V usage is TRBV4-1 and J usage is TRBJ1-1, with no clear D. V lost 1 base and J 6 bases, leaving 15 bases between the germline ends. From germline, CDR1 is MGHRA and CDR2 YSYEKL. CDR3 length: 15 amino acids. CDR3 nucleotide sequence: TGCGCCAGCAGCCAAGCGTATGTAAATTTCGCTGAAGCTTTCTTT. This sequence encodes CASSQAYVNFAEAFF.

This rearrangement joins TRBV19 to TRBJ1-2, with no clear D. Per germline, CDR1 LNHDA and CDR2 SQIVND (reference sequence). The V and J ends lost 4 bases and 3 bases respectively, with 6 bases between them. The CDR3 is 12 amino acids. As DNA, the CDR3 is TGTGCCAGTAGTAGCAGCCACTATGGCTACACCTTC. Translating it yields CASSSSHYGYTF.

On this clone itself: An end of the junction differs from the germline gene, which may be a read error. This chain links TRBV9 with TRBJ1-1, with D unresolved. Per the germline V gene, CDR1 is SGDLS and CDR2 is YYNGEE. CDR3 length equals 13 residues. This CDR3 reads CASSPGWNAEAFF. CDR3 DNA sequence: TGTGCCAGCAGCCCAGGCTGGAACGCTGAAGCTTTCTTT.

This clone was observed once. The CDR3 region has the DNA TGCGCCAGCAGCTTGGGTGGTCGGCAGGGGTCCTACGAGCAGTACTTC. It encodes CASSLGGRQGSYEQYF. This rearrangement joins TRBV5-1 to TRBJ2-7; TRBD1 might be the D (6 bases). This CDR3 has 16 amino acids. V gave up 0 bases and J gave up 1 base, with 14 bases separating them. Per the germline V gene, CDR1 is SGHRS and CDR2 is YFSETQ.